These T cell receptor beta chains were read from a single sample in a study of blood T cell repertoires in COVID-19. Profiled with immunoSEQ multiplex PCR; TCRdb holds only in-frame clones, not every one. The data contain approximately 400,000 clones, about 91% of them singletons. Input material: peripheral blood. The receptors were gathered from a woman aged 45 to 65 with COVID-19, enrolled during active disease. Both conserved end residues are part of each CDR3. D genes are given only for firm matches. Clone size appears in some rows only: once, few, many, or a class for an expanded clone.

size	V	J	D	DNA	CDR3
.	TRBV19	TRBJ2-2	TRBD2	TGTGCCAGTAGTATAGGCCTTCTAGCGGGGGGACATAACACCGGGGAGCTGTTTTTT	CASSIGLLAGGHNTGELFF
.	TRBV4-2	TRBJ1-5	.	TGTGCCAGCAGCCAAGCCCCAAGCCCTTCAAATCAGCCCCAGCATTTT	CASSQAPSPSNQPQHF
.	TRBV3-1/TRBV3-2	TRBJ1-2	TRBD1	TGTGCCAGCAGCTCTTACTCCGGGACAGATAACTATGGCTACACCTTC	CASSSYSGTDNYGYTF
once	TRBV5-6	TRBJ1-2	TRBD1	TGTGCCAGCAGCCCGCAGGACAGGGCTAACTATGGCTACACCTTC	CASSPQDRANYGYTF
.	TRBV6-6	TRBJ2-1	.	TGTGCCAGCAGCCCACAGGGGAGGAATGAGCAGTTCTTC	CASSPQGRNEQFF
.	TRBV3-1/TRBV3-2	TRBJ1-5	.	TGTGCCAGCAGCCAAGAAGCCTTCAATCAGCCCCAGCATTTT	CASSQEAFNQPQHF
.	TRBV4-1	TRBJ1-3	.	TGCGCCAGCAGCCCAGGAAACACCATATATTTT	CASSPGNTIYF
.	TRBV18	TRBJ1-2	.	TGTGCCAGCTCACCGGGGCAGGAGCATGGCTACACCTTC	CASSPGQEHGYTF
.	TRBV7-7	TRBJ2-3	TRBD2	TGTGCCAGCAGCTTAGGTGGCGGGGGGGCCCCCGATACGCAGTATTTT	CASSLGGGGAPDTQYF
.	TRBV5-4	TRBJ2-7	.	TGTGCCAGCAGCCTCGGTAGCTCCTACGAGCAGTACTTC	CASSLGSSYEQYF
.	TRBV5-1	TRBJ1-2	.	TGCGCCAGCAGCTTGGACACACGTGGCTACACCTTC	CASSLDTRGYTF
.	TRBV29-1	TRBJ1-4	.	TGCAGCGTTGTTTCGTCTTTCGCAGGGTCAAATGAAAAACTGTTTTTT	CSVVSSFAGSNEKLFF
.	TRBV5-1	TRBJ1-5	.	TGCGCCAGCAGCTTGGGACTTGGGTCTCAGCCCCAGCATTTT	CASSLGLGSQPQHF
.	TRBV11-2	TRBJ2-3	TRBD2	TGTGCCAGCAGCTTAGTTCTAGCGGGGAGCACAGATACGCAGTATTTT	CASSLVLAGSTDTQYF
.	TRBV20-1	TRBJ1-2	.	TGCAGTGCTAGAGGAGGGGGTGGCTACACCTTC	CSARGGGGYTF
few	TRBV5-6	TRBJ1-1	.	TGTGCCAGCAGCTTGTGGGGAGAAACTGAAGCTTTCTTT	CASSLWGETEAFF
.	TRBV5-1	TRBJ1-2	.	TGCGCCAGCAGCTTTTCCGGGCCCGGAGGTGGGATGGGCTACACCTTC	CASSFSGPGGGMGYTF
.	TRBV6-1	TRBJ2-1	TRBD2	TGTGCCAGCAGTGAAAGGCTCAACTGGGAGGGTGAGCAGTTCTTC	CASSERLNWEGEQFF
.	TRBV10-1	TRBJ1-2	.	TGCGCCAGCAGTGAGTCAACAGACTATGGCTACACCTTC	CASSESTDYGYTF
.	TRBV19	TRBJ2-7	.	TGTGCCAGTAGTATAACTAGGTCCTACGAGCAGTACTTC	CASSITRSYEQYF
.	TRBV6-1	TRBJ2-2	TRBD1	TGTGCCAGCAGTGAGGAGGCAGGGGGAAACACCGGGGAGCTGTTTTTT	CASSEEAGGNTGELFF
.	TRBV7-2	TRBJ2-2	TRBD2	TGTGCCAGCAGCATGGGGGGCCTGATAGCGGGGGTTCCCACCGGGGAGCTGTTTTTT	CASSMGGLIAGVPTGELFF
.	TRBV19	TRBJ2-7	.	TGTGCCAGTAGTAATTCAACAGGGAGCTACGAGCAGTACTTC	CASSNSTGSYEQYF
.	TRBV15	TRBJ1-1	.	TGTGCCACCAGCAGTGTCCGAGCGGGGGGGAACACTGAAGCTTTCTTT	CATSSVRAGGNTEAFF
.	TRBV28	TRBJ1-1	.	TGTGCCAGCAGTTCGGGGAGGGGAGACGCTTTCTTT	CASSSGRGDAFF
.	TRBV4-1	TRBJ1-5	.	TGCGCCAGCAGCCAAAGGTTTGCAGGGGATAATCAGCCCCAGCATTTT	CASSQRFAGDNQPQHF
.	TRBV19	TRBJ2-1	.	TGTGCCAGTAGTATAGGGGTTCGGAGGAGCTCCTACAATGAGCAGTTCTTC	CASSIGVRRSSYNEQFF
.	TRBV9	TRBJ2-1	.	TGTGCCAGCAGCTTGGGGGGGCGCTACAATGAGCAGTTCTTC	CASSLGGRYNEQFF
.	TRBV30	TRBJ1-4	.	TGTGCCTGGAACCGGGGGGGGGATGATGAAAAACTGTTTTTT	CAWNRGGDDEKLFF
.	TRBV5-6	TRBJ1-2	TRBD1	TGTGCCAGCAGCTATAAGGGGGCGGGTGGCTACACCTTC	CASSYKGAGGYTF
.	TRBV9	TRBJ2-1	.	TGTGCCAGCAGCGGTCGACAAGGATCCTACAATGAGCAGTTCTTC	CASSGRQGSYNEQFF
few	TRBV30	TRBJ1-3	.	TGTGCCTGGAACGAGATTTCTGGAAACACCATATATTTT	CAWNEISGNTIYF
.	TRBV29-1	TRBJ1-2	.	TGCAGCGTCTCTCCCCATTTGCGCCCCGGTATAGGCTACACCTTC	CSVSPHLRPGIGYTF
.	TRBV18	TRBJ2-2	.	TGTGCCAGCTCACCCATCGGACTGGAGAACACCGGGGAGCTGTTTTTT	CASSPIGLENTGELFF
once	TRBV6-6	TRBJ2-5	TRBD2	TGTGCCAGCAGCGGGGGGGCCAGGGAGACCCAGTACTTC	CASSGGARETQYF
once	TRBV7-2	TRBJ1-1	TRBD1	TGTGCCAGCAGCTTAGAGGGGGCTCTAACTGAAGCTTTCTTT	CASSLEGALTEAFF
.	TRBV3-1/TRBV3-2	TRBJ2-5	TRBD1	TGTGCCAGCAGCCAAGAGGGACAGACTCTCGAAGGGACCCAGTACTTC	CASSQEGQTLEGTQYF
few	TRBV4-1	TRBJ1-1	TRBD1	TGCGCCAGCAGCCAAGAAGAGGTGCAGGGGGCCTTGGACACTGAAGCTTTCTTT	CASSQEEVQGALDTEAFF
.	TRBV5-1	TRBJ2-5	.	TGCGCCAGCAGCTTGGTAGGTGCCAGGGTCGTCCAAGAGACCCAGTACTTC	CASSLVGARVVQETQYF
.	TRBV19	TRBJ2-2	.	TGTGCCAGTAGTGACCCCAGGTTTGGCACCGGGGAGCTGTTTTTT	CASSDPRFGTGELFF
.	TRBV3-1/TRBV3-2	TRBJ1-3	TRBD1	TGTGCCAGCAGCCAAGTCGACAGGGGAGCCACCATATATTTT	CASSQVDRGATIYF
.	TRBV18	TRBJ2-7	TRBD1	TGTGCCAGCTCACCGGGACAGGGTGACGAGCAGTACTTC	CASSPGQGDEQYF
.	TRBV11-3	TRBJ2-3	TRBD1	TGTGCCAGCACCCGACAGGGAACAGATACGCAGTATTTT	CASTRQGTDTQYF
once	TRBV19	TRBJ1-1	TRBD1	TGTGCCAGTAGTGCCGGGACAGAGAACACTGAAGCTTTCTTT	CASSAGTENTEAFF
.	TRBV7-2	TRBJ2-3	TRBD2	TGTGCCAGCAGCTTAGCTAGCGGGGGGCTCACAGATACGCAGTATTTT	CASSLASGGLTDTQYF
.	TRBV5-1	TRBJ1-2	.	TGCGCCAGCAGCTTGGAAGGGCTCGGGGAGGGCAGCTATGGCTACACCTTC	CASSLEGLGEGSYGYTF
.	TRBV9	TRBJ2-3	TRBD1	TGTGCCAGCAGCGTTGGGACAGGGGCCGCAGATACGCAGTATTTT	CASSVGTGAADTQYF
once	TRBV7-3	TRBJ1-5	TRBD1	TGTGCCAGCAGCTCGACAGGGGTAGACCAGCCCCAGCATTTT	CASSSTGVDQPQHF
.	TRBV19	TRBJ1-2	TRBD1	TGTGCCAGTAGTAGGGACAGCATCTATGGCTACACCTTC	CASSRDSIYGYTF
once	TRBV25-1	TRBJ2-3	.	TGTGCCAGCAGTGAATTCAAGGGGGGCACAGATACGCAGTATTTT	CASSEFKGGTDTQYF
.	TRBV5-1	TRBJ1-4	TRBD1	TGCGCCAGCAGCTTGGGTCTGGGACAGGGAGGCGAAAAACTGTTTTTT	CASSLGLGQGGEKLFF
.	TRBV7-8	TRBJ2-5	.	TGTGCCAGCAGCTTTGAAGGGAGAGAGACCCAGTACTTC	CASSFEGRETQYF
.	TRBV30	TRBJ1-1	.	TGTGCCTGGAAGCGGAGGGTCACTGAAGCTTTCTTT	CAWKRRVTEAFF
.	TRBV6-5	TRBJ2-2	.	TGTGCCAGCACCCCCGGGGGCGGGGAGCTGTTTTTT	CASTPGGGELFF